Each of the 13 T cell receptor beta chains below was sequenced from the same sample in a study of cytomegalovirus exposure and HLA in healthy donors. The PCR ran on 60 Vbeta and 13 Jbeta primers. Clones were read by immunoSEQ multiplex PCR, and TCRdb kept only the in-frame ones, dropping some. The table has under 150,000 clones, 9.4% seen once. Sequencing used PBMCs. Receptors originate from a male donor in good health and CMV-seronegative.

This clone was seen only a few times. J is TRBJ2-3 and V is TRBV5-1, with D perhaps TRBD2 (5 bases). Germline CDR1 is SGHRS and CDR2 is YFSETQ. The length of the CDR3 is 15 residues. V dropped 3 bases and J dropped 5 bases, with 16 bases sitting between them. CDR3 protein: CASSSAGLGGDTQYF. The CDR3, as DNA: TGCGCCAGCAGCTCCGCCGGGCTCGGAGGAGATACGCAGTATTTT.

The chain combines TRBV28 with TRBJ2-1; no firm D call. V was trimmed by 1 base and J by 1 base, leaving 5 bases between them. In germline, CDR1 is MDHEN, CDR2 SYDVKM. The CDR3 contains 14 residues. In nucleotides, the CDR3 is TGTGCCAGCAGTTTATCAGGTTCCTACAATGAGCAGTTCTTC. It translates to CASSLSGSYNEQFF.

Only a few counts were recorded for this clone. The rearrangement links TRBV28 to TRBJ1-1; D is unresolved. The V and J ends lost 3 bases and 4 bases respectively, with 6 bases between them. Looked up from germline, CDR1 is MDHEN and CDR2 is SYDVKM. The CDR3 loop spans 12 amino acids. The CDR3, as DNA: TGTGCCAGCAGTTTTGGAGCCACTGAAGCTTTCTTT. As protein: CASSFGATEAFF.

This clone appeared a few times. The J gene is TRBJ2-1, the V gene TRBV5-1; TRBD2 aligns across 8 bases. Germline V gives CDR1 SGHRS, CDR2 YFSETQ. There are 15 residues in the CDR3. V shed 0 bases and J 9 bases; nucleotides not matched to a gene: 8. The CDR3: CASSLAGGGRGEQFF. The CDR3 DNA sequence: TGCGCCAGCAGCTTGGCCGGGGGGGGTCGGGGTGAGCAGTTCTTC.

This clone was counted between two and nine times. The chain couples TRBV30 to TRBJ2-7; TRBD1 matches 9 bases. Germline CDR1 and CDR2: GTSNPN and SVGIG (reference sequence). Trimming took 0 bases from V and 7 from J; bases not matched to a gene: 10. The CDR3 loop spans 15 amino acids. CDR3 nucleotides: TGTGCCTGGAGTGTCAAAAGGGACAGGGTTGGGGAGCAGTACTTC. It translates to CAWSVKRDRVGEQYF.

This chain connects TRBV5-1 to TRBJ1-4, with D maybe TRBD1 (6 bases). This CDR3 is 19 amino acids long. The germline V gene encodes CDR1 SGHRS and CDR2 YFSETQ. Trimming removed 1 base at V and 8 bases at J, with 27 bases between. CDR3 sequence reads: CASSLNGGRGGLIGEKLFF. In nucleotides, the CDR3 is TGCGCCAGCAGCTTGAATGGGGGGCGCGGGGGCCTGATTGGAGAAAAACTGTTTTTT.

This clone showed up just a few times. The chain employs TRBV5-8 and TRBJ2-3, with 10 bases that match TRBD2. Germline assignment: CDR1 SGHTS and CDR2 YDEGEE. The length of the CDR3 is 16 residues. V lost 4 bases, J lost 5 bases, and 10 bases stayed unmatched. The DNA for the CDR3 is TGTGCCAGCAGCCCTGGGACTAGCGAATCTGTAGATACGCAGTATTTT. Its translation is CASSPGTSESVDTQYF.

This clone has just a few counts. The chain has TRBV9 and TRBJ2-7; TRBD2 is a possible D gene (5 bases). Germline values: CDR1 SGDLS, CDR2 YYNGEE. The V and J ends lost 0 bases and 2 bases respectively, with 9 bases between them. The length of the CDR3 is 14 residues. The chain's CDR3 is CASSVGGLAYEQYF. CDR3 DNA: TGTGCCAGCAGCGTAGGTGGACTTGCCTACGAGCAGTACTTC.

The chain links TRBV6-1 to TRBJ1-2; 8 bases are a match to TRBD1. Germline V gene sequence: CDR1 MNHNS, CDR2 SASEGT. This CDR3 has 15 residues. With V trimmed by 4 bases and J by 5 bases, 9 bases remained unmatched. The CDR3 DNA follows: TGTGCCAGCAGTGCGGACAGGGCAGGGCGGTATGGCTACACCTTC. It codes for CASSADRAGRYGYTF.

The chain joins TRBV5-1 to TRBJ2-3; D unresolved. This CDR3 is built from 13 residues. The germline V gene encodes CDR1 SGHRS and CDR2 YFSETQ. Trimming cost V 1 base and J 6 bases, with 9 bases left between them. CDR3: CASSLILSDTQYF. The CDR3 region has the DNA TGCGCCAGCAGCTTGATTCTTAGCGATACGCAGTATTTT.

This clone was seen a handful of times. The CDR3, as DNA: TGTGCCAGCAGTTACTCAGGGGTGGCCTATGGCTACACCTTC. It codes for CASSYSGVAYGYTF. The rearrangement uses TRBV6-5 and TRBJ1-2; D is perhaps TRBD1 (5 bases). The germline gives CDR1 MNHEY, CDR2 SVGAGI. Trimming pared 0 bases from V and 4 bases from J, leaving 9 bases between. The CDR3 runs to 14 residues.

This clone was observed a handful of times. CDR3 protein: CASSVEGALQGGYTF. The DNA for the CDR3 is TGTGCCAGCAGCGTAGAGGGGGCGCTTCAAGGTGGCTACACCTTC. The chain combines TRBV9 with TRBJ1-2; 7 nucleotides match TRBD1. With V trimmed by 0 bases and J by 7 bases, 9 bases remained unmatched. Per germline, CDR1 SGDLS and CDR2 YYNGEE. This CDR3 is 15 amino acids long.

This clone came up a few times. This sequence joins TRBV28 and TRBJ1-3; D might be TRBD1 (5 bases). Trimming cost V 6 bases and J 0 bases, with 9 bases left between them. The CDR3 is made up of 14 amino acids. Per the germline V gene, CDR1 is MDHEN and CDR2 is SYDVKM. The CDR3 region has the DNA TGTGCCAGCAGGGGGGGGGACTCTGGAAACACCATATATTTT. It specifies CASRGGDSGNTIYF.